This passage covers 27 T cell receptor beta chains from one sample sequenced in a study of blood T cell repertoires in COVID-19 (dated by TCRdb to 2020 to 2021). The receptor library was made with the immunoSEQ multiplex PCR assay. This immuneACCESS table, as held by TCRdb, lists in-frame sequences with V and J called but not all clones. Of the missing ones, under half trace to an unresolved V gene in checked studies; the others have no known cause. This sample is represented by about 120,000 clones; around 89% of them were singletons. Together, the top ten hold approximately 19% of the sample. The sequenced sample was peripheral blood. These receptors all stem from a human donor with acute or convalescent COVID-19. The donor label of this sample is uncertain.

V is TRBV18 and J is TRBJ2-2; D is uncertain. CDR1 is KGHSH and CDR2 is LQKENI in the germline V gene. This CDR3 comprises 15 residues. Trimming took off 2 bases at V and 7 bases at J, with 14 bases between the two ends. The CDR3 region has the DNA TGTGCCAGCTCACCAGACGTCGGCGGCATCGGGGAGCTGTTTTTT. This translates into CASSPDVGGIGELFF.

V gene TRBV2 combines with J gene TRBJ1-1; 9 bases match TRBD1. The germline CDR1 and CDR2 sequences are SNHLY and FYNNEI. The V and J ends lost 1 base and 2 bases, in that order; junction bases with no gene match: 8. The length of the CDR3 is 17 residues. CDR3 amino acids: CASSEGGTGSFNTEAFF. CDR3 bases: TGTGCCAGCAGTGAAGGTGGGACAGGGAGTTTTAACACTGAAGCTTTCTTT.

This sequence joins TRBV7-2 and TRBJ2-7; 14 bases are a match to TRBD2. Losses at the gene ends were 5 bases for V and 3 bases for J; bases not matched to a gene: 6. CDR3 length equals 16 residues. Germline loops: CDR1 SGHTA, CDR2 FQGNSA. The CDR3 DNA follows: TGTGCCAGCAGCAACGGACTAGCGGGAGGTGACTACGAGCAGTACTTC. Its translation is CASSNGLAGGDYEQYF.

The V gene is TRBV7-2, the J gene TRBJ1-6, with TRBD1 matching over 7 bases. There are 13 residues in the CDR3. Germline V gene sequence: CDR1 SGHTA, CDR2 FQGNSA. Trimming removed 10 bases from V and 9 bases from J; junction bases left unmatched: 9. The CDR3 spells CAILQAGGSPLHF. CDR3 sequence (DNA): TGTGCCATACTTCAGGCAGGGGGTTCACCCCTCCACTTT.

J is TRBJ2-2 and V is TRBV18; 8 bases match TRBD2. V shed 2 bases and J 4 bases; nucleotides not matched to a gene: 6. The CDR3 covers 16 residues. CDR1 and CDR2 from the germline V gene are KGHSH and LQKENI. Written as DNA, the CDR3 is TGTGCCAGCTCACCAGACAGCGGGGGAAGCACCGGGGAGCTGTTTTTT. It translates to CASSPDSGGSTGELFF.

This chain links TRBV5-6 with TRBJ2-3, with 10 nucleotides matching TRBD1. V dropped 4 bases and J dropped 5; count of bases not matched to a gene: 10. The CDR3 is 16 residues long. The germline V gene has CDR1 SGHDT and CDR2 YYEEEE. CDR3 loop: CASSLIGTGDIDTQYF. CDR3 coding DNA: TGTGCCAGCAGCCTCATCGGGACAGGGGACATAGATACGCAGTATTTT.

Worth noting for this clone: One junction end disagrees with the germline gene, perhaps due to a read error. This chain links TRBV7-7 with TRBJ1-5; D gene uncertain. Germline CDR1 and CDR2: SSHAT and FNYEAQ (reference sequence). The CDR3 covers 15 residues. Here the CDR3 reads CASSLALPLLQVCYF. DNA for the CDR3: TGTGCCAGCAGCTTAGCGCTTCCCCTCTTGCAGGTTTGTTATTTT.

V is TRBV24-1 and J is TRBJ2-5; D gene uncertain. Trimming cost V 4 bases and J 4 bases, with 3 bases left between them. CDR1 is KGHDR, CDR2 SFDVKD, per germline. This CDR3 has 11 amino acids. The CDR3: CATSDLETQYF. The CDR3 coding sequence is TGTGCCACCAGTGACCTAGAGACCCAGTACTTC.

The J gene is TRBJ1-2, the V gene TRBV2, with a tentative D call TRBD1 (6 bases). V was trimmed by 6 bases and J by 6 bases, leaving 32 bases between them. The germline V gene has CDR1 SNHLY and CDR2 FYNNEI. The CDR3 spans 19 residues. The CDR3 sequence: CASRRGVLRRGGEDNGYTF. Here the CDR3 DNA reads TGTGCCAGCAGGCGAGGTGTCCTAAGAAGGGGGGGCGAGGATAATGGCTACACCTTC. The full variable domain, with the rest looked up from reference TRBV2 and TRBJ1-2, is EPEVTQTPSHQVTQMGQEVILRCVPISNHLYFYWYRQILGQKVEFLVSFYNNEISEKSEIFDDQFSVERPDGSNFTLKIRSTKLEDSAMYFCASRRGVLRRGGEDNGYTFGSGTRLTVV.

This clone appeared a few times. The V and J genes are TRBV5-1 and TRBJ2-3; D might be TRBD1 (5 bases). The germline V gene encodes CDR1 SGHRS and CDR2 YFSETQ. The V end lost 0 bases, the J end lost 3 bases, and 11 bases lay between the germline ends. CDR3 length: 15 amino acids. CDR3 sequence (DNA): TGCGCCAGCAGCTTGGGGCTAGGGGCGACAGATACGCAGTATTTT. It is translated as CASSLGLGATDTQYF.

The rearrangement joins TRBV28 to TRBJ2-7, with D perhaps matching TRBD1 (6 bases). Germline lookup yields CDR1 MDHEN and CDR2 SYDVKM. The V gene lost 3 bases and the J gene lost 0 bases, with 18 bases spanning the gap. The CDR3 consists of 17 residues. The CDR3 DNA is TGTGCCAGCAGTTTTCCCCTTTTACAGGGTTTCTCCTACGAGCAGTACTTC. Amino acid sequence: CASSFPLLQGFSYEQYF.

CDR3 residues: CASSVAGSSADTQYF. The CDR3 nucleotides read TGTGCCAGCAGCGTAGCCGGGAGCTCCGCAGATACGCAGTATTTT. V usage is TRBV9 and J usage is TRBJ2-3; the D gene is possibly TRBD2 (6 bases). Germline CDR1 is SGDLS and CDR2 is YYNGEE. This CDR3 is built from 15 residues. V was cut by 0 bases and J by 4 bases, with 12 bases left in between. The full variable domain, its missing parts supplied by reference TRBV9 and TRBJ2-3, is DSGVTQTPKHLITATGQRVTLRCSPRSGDLSVYWYQQSLDQGLQFLIQYYNGEERAKGNILERFSAQQFPDLHSELNLSSLELGDSALYFCASSVAGSSADTQYFGPGTRLTVL.

The chain employs TRBV19 and TRBJ2-2, with a weak D call TRBD1 (5 bases). The V gene's germline CDR1 is LNHDA and CDR2 SQIVND (reference sequence). The V and J ends lost 5 bases and 0 bases respectively, with 13 bases between them. This CDR3 is 16 amino acids long. The CDR3 DNA follows: TGTGCCAGTAGTGACCAGGGTACTCCGAACACCGGGGAGCTGTTTTTT. It codes for CASSDQGTPNTGELFF.

This chain joins TRBV7-8 and TRBJ2-1; D unresolved. Per germline, CDR1 SGHVS and CDR2 FQNEAQ. The CDR3 consists of 15 residues. Trimming cost V 5 bases and J 8 bases, with 19 bases left between them. As DNA, the CDR3 is TGTGCCAGCAGCACCTATACGACACAAGTCGATGAGCAGTTCTTC. Protein: CASSTYTTQVDEQFF.

V usage is TRBV4-1 and J usage is TRBJ1-6, with D unresolved. V gave up 2 bases and J gave up 2 bases, with 16 bases separating them. Germline CDR1 MGHRA, CDR2 YSYEKL. The CDR3 has 18 residues. CDR3 DNA: TGCGCCAGCAGCCAAAGCGGTCAGAGAAATACCTATAATTCACCCCTCCACTTT. Amino acids: CASSQSGQRNTYNSPLHF.

V is TRBV30 and J is TRBJ1-2; 9 positions agree with TRBD1. V was pared by 7 bases and J by 2 bases, with 2 bases of the junction left unmatched. The CDR3 is made up of 12 amino acids. Germline-derived CDR1 and CDR2 are GTSNPN and SVGIG (reference sequence). CDR3 region: CAFGTGNYGYTF. The CDR3 nucleotides are TGTGCCTTCGGGACAGGGAACTATGGCTACACCTTC. The full variable domain, its missing parts supplied by reference TRBV30 and TRBJ1-2, is SQTIHQWPATLVQPVGSPLSLECTVEGTSNPNLYWYRQAAGRGLQLLFYSVGIGQISSEVPQNLSASRPQDRQFILSSKKLLLSDSGFYLCAFGTGNYGYTFGSGTRLTVV.

The CDR3 DNA sequence: TGCAGCGCCACTTCGGGAACGGGGTGTGGCTACACCTTC. Its protein is CSATSGTGCGYTF. J is TRBJ1-2 and V is TRBV29-1; D gene ambiguous. V gave up 7 bases and J gave up 7 bases, with 19 bases separating them. This CDR3 has 13 amino acids. Germline assignment: CDR1 SQVTM and CDR2 ANQGSEA.

This sequence joins TRBV7-3 and TRBJ1-6; the D is unclear. The CDR3 is 13 residues long. CDR1 is SGHTA, CDR2 FQGTGA, per germline. Trimming left V 1 base short and J 9 bases short, with 7 bases between. The CDR3 region is CASSLIVASPLHF. The CDR3 nucleotides are TGTGCCAGCAGCTTAATAGTTGCTTCACCCCTCCACTTT.

This chain links TRBV27 with TRBJ2-1; D ambiguous. The CDR3 consists of 10 residues. Per germline, CDR1 MNHEY and CDR2 SMNVEV (reference sequence). Trimming took off 6 bases at V and 12 bases at J, with 9 bases between the two ends. The CDR3 DNA reads TGTGCCAGCAGGGCGGAACGGCAGTTCTTC. This codes for CASRAERQFF.

V and J are TRBV5-1 and TRBJ2-7; D is undetermined. Germline V CDR1 and CDR2: SGHRS, YFSETQ. The CDR3 sequence is 13 residues long. V dropped 0 bases and J dropped 6 bases, with 10 bases sitting between them. The CDR3: CASSLDLGREQYF. In DNA, the CDR3 is TGCGCCAGCAGCTTGGACCTAGGCCGCGAGCAGTACTTC.

The V and J genes are TRBV18 and TRBJ2-7; TRBD1 is a possible D gene (6 bases). With 3 bases removed from V and 1 base from J, the gap between germline ends came to 16 bases. The CDR3 spans 16 residues. Germline CDR1 KGHSH, CDR2 LQKENI. CDR3 DNA sequence: TGTGCCAGCTCACCGCAGGGGATTGAACCTTCCTACGAGCAGTACTTC. Its translation is CASSPQGIEPSYEQYF.

In its sample, this clone was seen once. The gene calls are TRBV9 and TRBJ2-2, with D unresolved. Trimming took 3 bases from V and 7 from J, leaving 13 bases between them. Per germline, CDR1 SGDLS and CDR2 YYNGEE. This CDR3 has 14 amino acids. In DNA form, the CDR3 reads TGTGCCAGCAGCGAGCCCCCAGGCCACGGGGAGCTGTTTTTT. This translates into CASSEPPGHGELFF. Together with reference TRBV9 and TRBJ2-2, the CDR3 gives the full variable domain: DSGVTQTPKHLITATGQRVTLRCSPRSGDLSVYWYQQSLDQGLQFLIQYYNGEERAKGNILERFSAQQFPDLHSELNLSSLELGDSALYFCASSEPPGHGELFFGEGSRLTVL.

This chain joins TRBV2 and TRBJ1-2; weak D call: TRBD1 (5 bases). Germline V lookup: CDR1 SNHLY, CDR2 FYNNEI. Trimming shortened V by 9 bases and J by 4 bases, and 12 bases separated the two germline ends. The CDR3 covers 12 residues. DNA of the CDR3: TGTGCCAGTCAATGGGGGGGCTATGGCTACACCTTC. It encodes CASQWGGYGYTF.

CDR3 sequence (DNA): TGTGCCACCGGGGCCATGGGGGCCTCTAGCACAGATACGCAGTATTTT. Translating it yields CATGAMGASSTDTQYF. The chain recombines TRBV24-1 with TRBJ2-3, with D tentatively TRBD1 (6 bases). CDR3 length: 16 amino acids. V was clipped by 9 bases and J by 0 bases, with 18 bases between them. In germline, CDR1 is KGHDR, CDR2 SFDVKD.

This clone appeared a single time. The chain has TRBV11-3 and TRBJ1-1; D gene ambiguous. The CDR3 is 13 residues long. Germline lookup yields CDR1 SGHNT and CDR2 YENEEA. V gave up 0 bases and J gave up 6 bases, with 8 bases separating them. Here the CDR3 reads CASSLDWRSEAFF. Here the CDR3 DNA reads TGTGCCAGCAGCTTAGATTGGAGGTCTGAAGCTTTCTTT.

V gene TRBV10-3 combines with J gene TRBJ1-1; unclear D gene. The ends were cut back, 3 bases at V and 4 bases at J, with 12 bases in the middle. CDR1 is ENHRY and CDR2 is SYGVKD in the germline V gene. This CDR3 region has 14 residues. CDR3 in amino acids: CAISESFGGTEAFF. The DNA of the CDR3 is TGTGCCATCAGTGAATCCTTCGGCGGCACTGAAGCTTTCTTT.

The chain recombines TRBV19 with TRBJ1-1, with D uncertain. CDR3 length equals 12 residues. Germline V CDR1 and CDR2: LNHDA, SQIVND (reference sequence). Trimming cost V 10 bases and J 1 base, with 10 bases left between them. For the CDR3, the DNA is TGTGCCACCCTCAGAGGGAACACTGAAGCTTTCTTT. It encodes CATLRGNTEAFF.